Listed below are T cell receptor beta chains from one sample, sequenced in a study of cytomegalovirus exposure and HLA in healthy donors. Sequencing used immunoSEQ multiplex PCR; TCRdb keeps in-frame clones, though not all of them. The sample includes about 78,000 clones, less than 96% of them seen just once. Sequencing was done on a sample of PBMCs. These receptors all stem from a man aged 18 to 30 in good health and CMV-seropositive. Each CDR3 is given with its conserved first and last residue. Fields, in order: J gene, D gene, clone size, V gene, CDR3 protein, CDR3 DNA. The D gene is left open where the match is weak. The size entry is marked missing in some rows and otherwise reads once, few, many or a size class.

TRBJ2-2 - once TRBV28 CASSRGIGELFF TGTGCCAGCAGCCGAGGGATCGGGGAGCTGTTTTTT
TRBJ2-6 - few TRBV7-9 CASSASLAPGANVLTF TGTGCCAGCAGCGCCTCCCTGGCCCCTGGGGCCAACGTCCTGACTTTC
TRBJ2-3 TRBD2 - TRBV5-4 CASSLFRLAGGSDTQYF TGTGCCAGCAGCTTGTTCAGGCTAGCGGGAGGGTCAGATACGCAGTATTTT
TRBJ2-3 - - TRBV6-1 CASIGGGELSTQYF TGTGCCAGCATCGGAGGGGGGGAGTTGTCTACGCAGTATTTT
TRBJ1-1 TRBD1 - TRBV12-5 CASGLVVGGQVGTEAFF TGTGCTAGTGGTTTGGTAGTGGGGGGACAGGTGGGCACTGAAGCTTTCTTT
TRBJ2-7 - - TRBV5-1 CASSPTRALYEQYF TGCGCCAGCAGCCCCACCCGAGCCCTTTACGAGCAGTACTTC
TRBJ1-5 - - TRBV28 CASTSHAGSQPQHF TGTGCCAGCACCTCCCACGCGGGGTCCCAGCCCCAGCATTTT
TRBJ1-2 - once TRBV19 CASQTRTRTASHPYGYTF TGTGCCAGCCAAACCAGAACTCGGACAGCGAGCCACCCCTATGGCTACACCTTC
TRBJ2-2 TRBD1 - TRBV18 CASSPGTDTGELFF TGTGCCAGCTCACCAGGGACAGACACCGGGGAGCTGTTTTTT
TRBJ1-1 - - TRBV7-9 CASSPSTNTEAFF TGTGCCAGCAGCCCATCTACTAACACTGAAGCTTTCTTT
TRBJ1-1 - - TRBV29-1 CSARPLNTEAFF TGCAGCGCGCGTCCCCTGAACACTGAAGCTTTCTTT
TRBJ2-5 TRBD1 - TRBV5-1 CASSLYGTEETQYF TGCGCCAGCAGCCTGTATGGGACAGAAGAGACCCAGTACTTC
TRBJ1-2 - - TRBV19 CASRDVYREDNYGYTF TGTGCCAGTAGGGACGTCTACAGGGAAGATAACTATGGCTACACCTTC
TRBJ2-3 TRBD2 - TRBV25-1 CASSAGLAASTDTQYF TGTGCCAGCAGTGCGGGACTAGCGGCTAGCACAGATACGCAGTATTTT
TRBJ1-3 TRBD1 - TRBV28 CASSRQGGGRNTIYF TGTGCCAGCAGTCGACAAGGGGGCGGGCGAAACACCATATATTTT
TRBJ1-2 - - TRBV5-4 CASSTGTYGYTF TGTGCCAGCAGCACAGGGACCTATGGCTACACCTTC
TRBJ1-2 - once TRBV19 CASSIEILSYGYTF TGTGCCAGTAGTATAGAGATACTAAGCTATGGCTACACCTTC
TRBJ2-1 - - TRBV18 CASSSSNEQFF TGTGCCAGCTCAAGCTCCAATGAGCAGTTCTTC
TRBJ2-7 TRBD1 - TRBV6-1 CASRVSGTAPYEQYF TGTGCCAGCAGAGTTTCCGGGACAGCTCCCTACGAGCAGTACTTC
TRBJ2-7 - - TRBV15 CATSRDRSYEQYF TGTGCCACCAGCAGAGATCGCAGCTACGAGCAGTACTTC
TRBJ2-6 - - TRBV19 CASSITPGTGFFQGGANVLTF TGTGCCAGTAGTATAACCCCCGGAACAGGGTTCTTCCAGGGGGGGGCCAACGTCCTGACTTTC
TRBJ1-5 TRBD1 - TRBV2 CASSGGTGGANQPQHF TGTGCCAGCAGTGGCGGGACAGGGGGGGCCAATCAGCCCCAGCATTTT
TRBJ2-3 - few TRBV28 CASSLQGYTQYF TGTGCCAGCAGTCTTCAGGGATATACGCAGTATTTT
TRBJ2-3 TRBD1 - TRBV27 CASSLRDSRDTQYF TGTGCCAGCAGTTTACGGGACAGCAGAGATACGCAGTATTTT
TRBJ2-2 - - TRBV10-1 CASSEPITHQGTGELFF TGCGCCAGCAGTGAGCCCATTACTCACCAGGGCACCGGGGAGCTGTTTTTT
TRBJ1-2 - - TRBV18 CASSPPLNGYTF TGTGCCAGCTCACCACCGCTAAATGGCTACACCTTC
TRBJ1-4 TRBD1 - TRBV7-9 CASSPTGGREKLFF TGTGCCAGCAGCCCGACAGGGGGCAGAGAAAAACTGTTTTTT
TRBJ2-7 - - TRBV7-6 CASSLARDYEQYF TGTGCCAGCAGCTTAGCGCGGGACTACGAGCAGTACTTC
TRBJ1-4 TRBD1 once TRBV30 CAWSSGQGNEKLFF TGTGCCTGGAGTTCGGGACAGGGAAATGAAAAACTGTTTTTT
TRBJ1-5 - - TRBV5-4 CAIPPGGEYSNQPQHF TGTGCCATCCCGCCGGGGGGAGAATATAGCAATCAGCCCCAGCATTTT
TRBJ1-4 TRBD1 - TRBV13 CASSFLDRDEKLFF TGTGCCAGCAGCTTCCTAGACAGGGATGAAAAACTGTTTTTT
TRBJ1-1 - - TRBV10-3 CAISGRVNTEAFF TGTGCCATCAGTGGCAGGGTGAACACTGAAGCTTTCTTT
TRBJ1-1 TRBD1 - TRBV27 CASSWDRGLNTEAFF TGTGCCAGCAGTTGGGACAGGGGATTGAACACTGAAGCTTTCTTT
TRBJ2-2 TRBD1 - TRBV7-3 CASSPQGTNTGELFF TGTGCCAGTAGTCCACAGGGGACGAACACCGGGGAGCTGTTTTTT
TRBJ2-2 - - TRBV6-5 CASSYGGGTAGELFF TGTGCCAGCAGTTACGGGGGCGGAACTGCCGGGGAGCTGTTTTTT
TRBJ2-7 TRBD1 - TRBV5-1 CASSTGQGFYEQYF TGCGCCAGCAGCACGGGACAGGGATTCTACGAGCAGTACTTC
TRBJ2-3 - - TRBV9 CASSVASATTDTQYF TGTGCCAGCAGCGTTGCGTCTGCAACCACAGATACGCAGTATTTT
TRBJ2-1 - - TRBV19 CASRLYGGSSYNEQFF TGTGCCAGTCGCCTCTACGGTGGGAGCTCCTACAATGAGCAGTTCTTC
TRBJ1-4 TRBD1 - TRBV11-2 CASSSNRGRGEKLFF TGTGCCAGCAGCTCAAACAGGGGTAGAGGGGAAAAACTGTTTTTT
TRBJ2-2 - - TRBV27 CASSLRYRRPNTGELFF TGTGCCAGCAGTTTGCGCTACAGGCGACCGAACACCGGGGAGCTGTTTTTT
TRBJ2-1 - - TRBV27 CASSLTGFSYNEQFF TGTGCCAGCAGTTTAACAGGGTTCTCCTACAATGAGCAGTTCTTC
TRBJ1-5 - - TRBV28 CASSLLQGQPQHF TGTGCCAGCAGTTTGCTGCAGGGCCAGCCCCAGCATTTT
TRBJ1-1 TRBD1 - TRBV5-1 CASSLGTGKVTEAFF TGCGCCAGCAGCTTGGGGACAGGGAAGGTGACTGAAGCTTTCTTT
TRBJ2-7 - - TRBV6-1 CAGQGSYEQYF TGTGCCGGACAAGGATCGTACGAGCAGTACTTC
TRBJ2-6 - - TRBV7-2 CASSPTREWGPGANVLTF TGTGCCAGCAGCCCCACGAGGGAGTGGGGGCCTGGGGCCAACGTCCTGACTTTC
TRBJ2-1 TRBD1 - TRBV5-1 CASSFGQGAMDEQFF TGCGCCAGCAGCTTCGGACAGGGGGCTATGGATGAGCAGTTCTTC
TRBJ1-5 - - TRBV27 CASSFSGTNQPQHF TGTGCCAGCAGTTTTTCCGGGACTAATCAGCCCCAGCATTTT
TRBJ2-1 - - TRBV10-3 CAISAVDFRRNEQFF TGTGCCATCAGTGCGGTGGACTTCCGTCGCAATGAGCAGTTCTTC
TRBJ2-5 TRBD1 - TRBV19 CASSTPGTGGETQYF TGTGCCAGTAGTACCCCGGGGACAGGGGGGGAGACCCAGTACTTC
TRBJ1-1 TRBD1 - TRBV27 CASSSGGASEAFF TGTGCCAGCAGTTCAGGGGGCGCTTCTGAAGCTTTCTTT
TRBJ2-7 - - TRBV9 CASSLRPEGTWGEQYF TGTGCCAGCAGCTTGCGACCCGAGGGAACTTGGGGCGAGCAGTACTTC
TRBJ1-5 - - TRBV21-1 CASSIPGNQPQHF TGTGCCAGCAGCATCCCCGGCAATCAGCCCCAGCATTTT
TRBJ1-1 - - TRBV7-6 CASSNTGNTEAFF TGTGCCAGCAGCAACACAGGGAACACTGAAGCTTTCTTT
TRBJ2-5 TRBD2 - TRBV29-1 CSVVGTSGSPRGQETQYF TGCAGCGTTGTTGGGACTAGCGGTTCCCCCAGGGGGCAAGAGACCCAGTACTTC
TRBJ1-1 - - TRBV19 CASSIDQYTEAFF TGTGCCAGTAGTATAGATCAGTACACTGAAGCTTTCTTT
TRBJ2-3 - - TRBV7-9 CASNPTGGGDTQYF TGTGCCAGCAACCCTACTGGAGGAGGAGATACGCAGTATTTT
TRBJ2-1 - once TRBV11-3 CASSLDRRVGEQFF TGTGCCAGCAGCTTAGATCGGAGGGTGGGTGAGCAGTTCTTC
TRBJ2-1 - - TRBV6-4 CASRPGFGVDEQFF TGTGCCAGCAGACCGGGCTTCGGGGTCGATGAGCAGTTCTTC
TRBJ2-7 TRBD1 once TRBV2 CASRDDRVSPYEQYF TGTGCCAGCAGAGATGACAGGGTGAGTCCCTACGAGCAGTACTTC